This T cell receptor (beta chain) was captured by sequencing in a study of T cell responses to AZD1222 COVID-19 vaccine. Study details: Pooling covered second doses at about 4 or about 12 weeks. Study-level points and caveats: It should be noted that donors were predominantly white British and more often female, and clonal diversity was possibly underestimated. An increase in Spike-specific TCR breadth and depth was observed after two AZD1222 doses. Nearly half of spike-specific TCRs reportedly target variant regions that are unmutated in the B.1.351 and B.1.1.7 variants.

To note about this clone: Its antigen remains unidentified.

Clones were sequenced by immunoSEQ multiplex PCR, and TCRdb holds only the in-frame ones, with some missing. This sample has some 100,000 clones; 85% to 90% occur once, and the top ten carry 10% to 15%. The CDR3 is made up of 14 amino acids. CDR1 is SGHAT and CDR2 is FQDESV in the germline V gene (reference sequence). V was clipped by 2 bases and J by 0 bases, with 7 bases between them. Material: peripheral blood, obtained on day 0 of AZD1222 vaccination. The source of this sequence is an adult in good health. V and J are TRBV11-1 and TRBJ2-5; the D gene is possibly TRBD1 (6 bases). CDR3 in DNA: TGTGCCAGCAGCTTACAGGGGCACCAAGAGACCCAGTACTTC. It codes for CASSLQGHQETQYF. The full variable domain, in which reference TRBV11-1 and TRBJ2-5 provide the parts outside the CDR3, is EAEVAQSPRYKITEKSQAVAFWCDPISGHATLYWYRQILGQGPELLVQFQDESVVDDSQLPKDRFSAERLKGVDSTLKIQPAELGDSAMYLCASSLQGHQETQYFGPGTRLLVL.